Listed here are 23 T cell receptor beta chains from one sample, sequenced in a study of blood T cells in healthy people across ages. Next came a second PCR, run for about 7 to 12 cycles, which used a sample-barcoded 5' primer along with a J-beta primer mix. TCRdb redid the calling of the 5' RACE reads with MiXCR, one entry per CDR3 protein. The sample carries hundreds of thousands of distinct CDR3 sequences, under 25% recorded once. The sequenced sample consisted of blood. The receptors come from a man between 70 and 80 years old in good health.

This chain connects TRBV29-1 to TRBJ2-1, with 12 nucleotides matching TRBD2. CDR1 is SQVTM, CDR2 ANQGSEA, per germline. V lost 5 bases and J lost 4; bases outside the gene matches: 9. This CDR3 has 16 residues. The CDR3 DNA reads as TGCAGCGTTCGGAGCCTAGCGGGAGGGGGTTACAATGAGCAGTTCTTC. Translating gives CSVRSLAGGGYNEQFF.

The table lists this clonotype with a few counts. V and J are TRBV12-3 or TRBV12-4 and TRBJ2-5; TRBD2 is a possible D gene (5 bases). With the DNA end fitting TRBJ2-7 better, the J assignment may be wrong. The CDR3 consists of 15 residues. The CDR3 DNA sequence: TGTGCCAGCAGTGGAGGCCCCCTAACAACCTACGAGCAGTACTTC. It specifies CASSGGPLTTYEQYF.

CDR3 coding DNA: TGTGCCAGCAGCCAAGCAGGGGACAGCTTATATTTT. Encoded protein: CASSQAGDSLYF. The rearrangement links TRBV3-1 to TRBJ1-3; 7 bases map to TRBD1. The junction had 5 bases not matched to a gene; V was cut back by 1 base and J by 14 bases. Germline V CDR1 and CDR2: LGHDT, YNNKEL (reference sequence). The CDR3 consists of 12 residues.

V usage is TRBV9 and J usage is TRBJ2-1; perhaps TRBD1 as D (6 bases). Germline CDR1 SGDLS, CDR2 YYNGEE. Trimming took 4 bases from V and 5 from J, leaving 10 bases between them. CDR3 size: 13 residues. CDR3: CASSQGTNNEQFF. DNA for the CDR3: TGTGCCAGCAGCCAAGGGACAAACAATGAGCAGTTCTTC.

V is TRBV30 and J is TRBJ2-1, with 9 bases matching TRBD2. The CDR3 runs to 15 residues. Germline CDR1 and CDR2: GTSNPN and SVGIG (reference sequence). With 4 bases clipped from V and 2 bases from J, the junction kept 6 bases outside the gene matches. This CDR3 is CAWKSSGSAYNEQFF. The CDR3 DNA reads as TGTGCCTGGAAGAGTAGCGGGAGTGCCTACAATGAGCAGTTCTTC.

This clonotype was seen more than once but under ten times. Written as DNA, the CDR3 is TGCGCCAGCAGCCCGGTCGAGAGTCCCGGAGAGACCCAGTACTTC. Amino acid sequence: CASSPVESPGETQYF. The chain uses TRBV4-1 and TRBJ2-5; no clear D. The CDR3 runs 15 residues. Germline lookup yields CDR1 MGHRA and CDR2 YSYEKL. Trimming pared 4 bases from V and 4 bases from J, leaving 16 bases between.

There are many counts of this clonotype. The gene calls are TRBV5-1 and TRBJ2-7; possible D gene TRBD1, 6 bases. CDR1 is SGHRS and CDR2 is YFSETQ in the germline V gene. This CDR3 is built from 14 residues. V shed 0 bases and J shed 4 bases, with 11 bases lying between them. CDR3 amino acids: CASSLGTEGYEQYF. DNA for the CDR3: TGCGCCAGCAGCTTGGGGACAGAAGGATACGAGCAGTACTTC.

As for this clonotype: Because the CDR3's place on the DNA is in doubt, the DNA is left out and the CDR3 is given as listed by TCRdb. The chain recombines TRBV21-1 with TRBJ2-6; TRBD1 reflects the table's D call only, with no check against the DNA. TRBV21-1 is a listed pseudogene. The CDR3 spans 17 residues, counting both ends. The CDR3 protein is CASSKQGFGPGANVLTF.

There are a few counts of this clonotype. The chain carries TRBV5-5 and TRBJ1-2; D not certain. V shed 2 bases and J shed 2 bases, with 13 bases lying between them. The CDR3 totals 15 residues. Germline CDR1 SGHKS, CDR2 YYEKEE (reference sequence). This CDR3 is CASSLGTVNNYGYTF. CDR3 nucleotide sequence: TGTGCCAGCAGCTTAGGAACGGTCAACAACTATGGCTACACCTTC.

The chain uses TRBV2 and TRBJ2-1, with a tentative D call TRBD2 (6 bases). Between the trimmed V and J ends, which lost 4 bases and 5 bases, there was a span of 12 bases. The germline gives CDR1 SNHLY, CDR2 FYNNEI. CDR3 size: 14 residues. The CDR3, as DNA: TGTGCCAGCAGTGGGAGGGGATGGAACAATGAGCAGTTCTTC. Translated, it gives CASSGRGWNNEQFF. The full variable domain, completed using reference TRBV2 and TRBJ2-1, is EPEVTQTPSHQVTQMGQEVILRCVPISNHLYFYWYRQILGQKVEFLVSFYNNEISEKSEIFDDQFSVERPDGSNFTLKIRSTKLEDSAMYFCASSGRGWNNEQFFGPGTRLTVL.

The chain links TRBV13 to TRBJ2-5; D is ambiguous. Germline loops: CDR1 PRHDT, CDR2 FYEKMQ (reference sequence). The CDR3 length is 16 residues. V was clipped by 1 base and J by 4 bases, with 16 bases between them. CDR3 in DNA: TGTGCCAGCAGCTTAGCTTCCGAGACCCGTCGAGAGACCCAGTACTTC. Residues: CASSLASETRRETQYF.

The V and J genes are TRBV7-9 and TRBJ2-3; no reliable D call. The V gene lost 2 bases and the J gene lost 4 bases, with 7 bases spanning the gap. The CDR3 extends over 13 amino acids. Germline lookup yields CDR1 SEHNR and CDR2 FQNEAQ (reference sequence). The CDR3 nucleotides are TGTGCCAGCAGCTTACTAGGCCCAGATACGCAGTATTTT. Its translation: CASSLLGPDTQYF.

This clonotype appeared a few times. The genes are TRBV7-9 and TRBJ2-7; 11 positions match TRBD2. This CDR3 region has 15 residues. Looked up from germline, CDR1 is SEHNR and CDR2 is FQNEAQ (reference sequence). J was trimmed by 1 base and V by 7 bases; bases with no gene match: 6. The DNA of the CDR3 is TGTGCCAGCACAGTCGGGACTAGCGGATCCTACGAGCAGTACTTC. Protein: CASTVGTSGSYEQYF.

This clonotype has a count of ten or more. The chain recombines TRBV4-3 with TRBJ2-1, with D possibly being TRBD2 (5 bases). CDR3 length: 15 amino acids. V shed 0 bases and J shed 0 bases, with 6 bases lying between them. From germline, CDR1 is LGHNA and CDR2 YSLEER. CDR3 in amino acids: CASSQEGSSYNEQFF. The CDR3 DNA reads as TGCGCCAGCAGCCAAGAGGGGAGCTCCTACAATGAGCAGTTCTTC.

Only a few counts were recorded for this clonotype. In DNA, the CDR3 is TGTGCCAGCAGCTTAGTCGTAAGCTCCTACAATGAGCAGTTCTTC. It encodes CASSLVVSSYNEQFF. This chain joins TRBV7-2 and TRBJ2-1; no clear D gene. The germline gives CDR1 SGHTA, CDR2 FQGNSA. CDR3 length: 15 residues. Trimming removed 1 base from V and 0 bases from J, with 7 bases in between.

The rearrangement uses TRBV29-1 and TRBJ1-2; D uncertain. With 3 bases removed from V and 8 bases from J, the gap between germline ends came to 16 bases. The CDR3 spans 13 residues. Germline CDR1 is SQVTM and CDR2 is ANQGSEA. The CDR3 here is CSVDRLSTEGYTF. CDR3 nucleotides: TGCAGCGTTGACAGGCTGTCCACCGAAGGCTACACCTTC.

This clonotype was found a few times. CDR3 bases: TGCGCCAGCAGCTTGGCCGAAGCGGGAGAAGTCGGGGAGCTGTTTTTT. Amino acid sequence: CASSLAEAGEVGELFF. The chain carries TRBV5-1 and TRBJ2-2; 8 positions match TRBD2. In germline, CDR1 is SGHRS, CDR2 YFSETQ. This CDR3 is 16 amino acids long. J gave up 7 bases and V 0 bases, and 8 bases lay outside the gene matches.

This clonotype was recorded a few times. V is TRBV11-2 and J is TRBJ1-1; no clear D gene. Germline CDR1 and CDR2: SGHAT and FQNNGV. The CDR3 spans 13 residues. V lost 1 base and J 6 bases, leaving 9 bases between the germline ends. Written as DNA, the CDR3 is TGTGCCAGCAGCTTAGGGGCCGGGTCTGAAGCTTTCTTT. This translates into CASSLGAGSEAFF. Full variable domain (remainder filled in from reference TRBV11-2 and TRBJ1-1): EAGVAQSPRYKIIEKRQSVAFWCNPISGHATLYWYQQILGQGPKLLIQFQNNGVVDDSQLPKDRFSAERLKGVDSTLKIQPAKLEDSAVYLCASSLGAGSEAFFGQGTRLTVV.

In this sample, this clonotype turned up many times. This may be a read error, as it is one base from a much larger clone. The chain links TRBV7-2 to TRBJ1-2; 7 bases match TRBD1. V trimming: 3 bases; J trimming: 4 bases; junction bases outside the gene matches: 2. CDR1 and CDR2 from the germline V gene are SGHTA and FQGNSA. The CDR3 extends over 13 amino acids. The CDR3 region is CASSLTGTYGYTF. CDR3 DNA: TGTGCCAGCAGCTTGACAGGGACCTATGGCTACACCTTC.

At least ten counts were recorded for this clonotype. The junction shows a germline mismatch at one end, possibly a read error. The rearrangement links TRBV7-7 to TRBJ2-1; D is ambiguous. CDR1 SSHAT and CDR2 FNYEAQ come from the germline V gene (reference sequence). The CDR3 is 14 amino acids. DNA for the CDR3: TGTGCTAGCAGCCTATTGGGCCAGGTCAATGAGCAGTTCTTC. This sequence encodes CASSLLGQVNEQFF.

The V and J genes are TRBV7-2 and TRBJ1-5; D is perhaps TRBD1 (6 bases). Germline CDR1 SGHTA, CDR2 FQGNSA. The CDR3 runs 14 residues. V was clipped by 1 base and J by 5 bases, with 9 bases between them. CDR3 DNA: TGTGCCAGCAGCTTAGAGGGACAAGATCAGCCCCAGCATTTT. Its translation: CASSLEGQDQPQHF.

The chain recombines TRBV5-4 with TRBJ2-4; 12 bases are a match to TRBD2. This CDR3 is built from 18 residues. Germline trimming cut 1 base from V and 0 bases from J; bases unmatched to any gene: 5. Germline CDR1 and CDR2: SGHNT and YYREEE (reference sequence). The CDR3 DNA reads TGTGCCAGCAGCTTGCCGACTAGCGGGAGTGGAGCCAAAAACATTCAGTACTTC. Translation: CASSLPTSGSGAKNIQYF.

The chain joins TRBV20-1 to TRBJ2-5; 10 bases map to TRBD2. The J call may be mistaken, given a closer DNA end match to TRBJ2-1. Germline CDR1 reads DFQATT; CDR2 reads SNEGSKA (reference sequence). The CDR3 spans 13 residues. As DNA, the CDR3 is TGCAGTGCCATGGAGACTAGCGGGTATGAGCAGTTCTTC. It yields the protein CSAMETSGYEQFF.